This TCR beta chain comes out of a study of cytomegalovirus exposure and HLA in healthy donors. Study in general: Most genotyped donors, approximately 77% of 350 to 500, had Caucasian-associated genetic ancestry. Regarding the study as a whole: After further analysis at a later stage, 16,951 TCR beta sequences were associated with HLA alleles at 0.05 false discovery rate. Among TCR beta chains, those listed as cytomegalovirus-associated numbered approximately 150.

The PCR employed 60 Vbeta primers together with 13 Jbeta primers. Using immunoSEQ multiplex PCR, the repertoire was profiled, and TCRdb retains in-frame clones only, with some absent. The data hold some 180,000 clones, with about three quarters observed a single time. Germline assignment: CDR1 MNHNS and CDR2 SASEGT. The CDR3 has 15 amino acids. Trimming at V came to 10 bases and at J to 6 bases, leaving 15 bases not matched to a gene. This clone was seen just once. Its specificity is unknown. The clonotype was recovered from a woman aged 60-70 years in good health and CMV-seropositive. The source material was PBMCs. V is TRBV6-1 and J is TRBJ2-7; 10 bases line up with TRBD1. The CDR3 loop is CAIQRNRDRGTEQYF. CDR3 sequence (DNA): TGTGCCATCCAGAGGAACCGGGACAGGGGTACCGAGCAGTACTTC.